These 30 T cell receptor beta chains originate from one sample sequenced in a study of blood T cell repertoires in COVID-19. Produced via immunoSEQ multiplex PCR; TCRdb's table is partial and in-frame only. The table has hundreds of thousands of clones, approximately 88% seen once. The sample was PBMCs or T cells enriched from blood (not recorded which). All receptors come from a woman in her 30s who had recovered from COVID-19.

The chain carries TRBV27 and TRBJ2-7; 10 nucleotides agree with TRBD2. Trimming cost V 5 bases and J 4 bases; bases outside gene matches: 11. The CDR3 covers 16 residues. The V gene's germline CDR1 is MNHEY and CDR2 SMNVEV (reference sequence). CDR3 amino acids: CASSPLVPTSGYEQYF. The DNA for the CDR3 is TGTGCCAGCAGTCCCCTCGTACCGACTAGCGGGTACGAGCAGTACTTC.

The chain carries TRBV30 and TRBJ1-4, with D tentatively TRBD1 (6 bases). Looked up from germline, CDR1 is GTSNPN and CDR2 is SVGIG (reference sequence). This CDR3 has 14 residues. The V end lost 0 bases, the J end lost 8 bases, and 13 bases lay between the germline ends. CDR3 amino acids: CAWSVTGGREKLFF. CDR3 coding DNA: TGTGCCTGGAGTGTGACAGGAGGACGGGAAAAACTGTTTTTT.

This rearrangement joins TRBV4-3 to TRBJ2-7, with D perhaps TRBD2 (6 bases). Germline CDR1 and CDR2: LGHNA and YSLEER. Trimming took off 0 bases at V and 2 bases at J, with 14 bases between the two ends. This CDR3 is 16 amino acids long. DNA of the CDR3: TGCGCCAGCAGCCAAGATCGTTCGGGGGAGGCCTACGAGCAGTACTTC. Amino acid sequence: CASSQDRSGEAYEQYF.

The rearrangement joins TRBV4-1 to TRBJ1-4; D is unresolved. V was trimmed by 1 base and J by 7 bases, leaving 13 bases between them. CDR1 and CDR2 from the germline V gene are MGHRA and YSYEKL. This CDR3 comprises 15 residues. CDR3 nucleotides: TGCGCCAGCAGCCAAGTCGGGCAGAGGGTTGAAAAACTGTTTTTT. Translation gives CASSQVGQRVEKLFF.

The CDR3 nucleotides read TGTGCCAGCAGTCTACCGGGACAGGGCCGGAGCGAGCAGTACTTC. Translated: CASSLPGQGRSEQYF. V and J are TRBV27 and TRBJ2-7; the match to TRBD1 covers 9 bases. The germline V gene encodes CDR1 MNHEY and CDR2 SMNVEV (reference sequence). The CDR3 totals 15 residues. Trimming took 5 bases from V and 6 from J; bases not matched to a gene: 11.

This clone was picked up one time. The chain is built from TRBV9 and TRBJ2-3; no clear D gene. Germline V gene data show CDR1 as SGDLS and CDR2 as YYNGEE. The CDR3 has 15 residues. With 0 bases removed from V and 2 bases from J, the gap between germline ends came to 10 bases. The CDR3 sequence: CASSVASSLTDTQYF. CDR3 nucleotide sequence: TGTGCCAGCAGCGTAGCTAGTAGCCTCACAGATACGCAGTATTTT.

The V call is TRBV4-2, the J call TRBJ2-2; 8 bases align to TRBD2. Trimming removed 4 bases from V and 1 base from J; junction bases left unmatched: 14. The V gene's germline CDR1 is LGHNA and CDR2 YNFKEQ. CDR3 length: 19 amino acids. Here the CDR3 reads CASSPRWAGGSGNTGELFF. CDR3 in DNA: TGTGCCAGCAGCCCCCGCTGGGCGGGAGGAAGCGGGAACACCGGGGAGCTGTTTTTT.

This chain uses TRBV9 with TRBJ2-7; TRBD2 agrees at 9 bases. Trimming at V came to 0 bases and at J to 6 bases, leaving 10 bases not matched to a gene. CDR3 length: 16 residues. Germline V gives CDR1 SGDLS, CDR2 YYNGEE. CDR3 residues: CASSVGFAGGLSEQYF. The CDR3 DNA is TGTGCCAGCAGCGTAGGTTTTGCGGGGGGGTTAAGCGAGCAGTACTTC.

The V gene is TRBV9, the J gene TRBJ2-3, with D tentatively TRBD1 (5 bases). Germline V gene sequence: CDR1 SGDLS, CDR2 YYNGEE. CDR3 size: 12 residues. Between the trimmed V and J ends, which lost 4 bases and 6 bases, there was a span of 9 bases. The CDR3 spells CASSQQADTQYF. The CDR3 DNA follows: TGTGCCAGCAGCCAACAGGCGGATACGCAGTATTTT.

The V gene is TRBV5-1, the J gene TRBJ2-5; 11 bases agree with TRBD2. This CDR3 comprises 16 residues. With V trimmed by 0 bases and J by 4 bases, 5 bases remained unmatched. Germline loops: CDR1 SGHRS, CDR2 YFSETQ. DNA for the CDR3: TGCGCCAGCAGCTTGGATAGCGGGAGGGTGCCAGAGACCCAGTACTTC. This gives the protein CASSLDSGRVPETQYF.

The chain carries TRBV27 and TRBJ2-1; maybe TRBD1 (6 bases). Per germline, CDR1 MNHEY and CDR2 SMNVEV (reference sequence). The CDR3 spans 13 residues. V lost 3 bases, J lost 12 bases, and 15 bases lay in between. The CDR3 sequence is CASSFSWAQGQFF. As DNA, the CDR3 is TGTGCCAGCAGTTTTTCCTGGGCACAGGGGCAGTTCTTC.

The chain carries TRBV19 and TRBJ1-4, with no clear D. Germline values: CDR1 LNHDA, CDR2 SQIVND (reference sequence). The V and J ends lost 3 bases and 7 bases respectively, with 15 bases between them. This CDR3 has 15 amino acids. The CDR3 DNA follows: TGTGCCAGTAGTATCGCGGATTGGGCGGGTGAAAAACTGTTTTTT. It codes for CASSIADWAGEKLFF.

This clone was seen once. The chain links TRBV18 to TRBJ1-1; TRBD1 is a possible D gene (5 bases). Germline loops: CDR1 KGHSH, CDR2 LQKENI. Deletions cut 2 bases from V and 3 bases from J, with 10 bases between. The CDR3 extends over 14 amino acids. The CDR3 loop reads CASSPATGDTEAFF. CDR3 DNA: TGTGCCAGCTCACCAGCTACGGGGGACACTGAAGCTTTCTTT.

The V gene is TRBV19, the J gene TRBJ1-2; the D is unclear. From germline, CDR1 is LNHDA and CDR2 SQIVND (reference sequence). The CDR3 covers 11 residues. The V gene lost 8 bases and the J gene lost 8 bases, with 12 bases spanning the gap. The CDR3 DNA reads as TGTGCCAGTTCTGGAGGGAACGGCTACACCTTC. Amino acids: CASSGGNGYTF.

The genes are TRBV5-1 and TRBJ2-2; 9 positions match TRBD2. The V segment lost 4 bases and the J segment 3 bases; nucleotides outside the gene matches: 4. The CDR3 spans 15 residues. Germline V gene data show CDR1 as SGHRS and CDR2 as YFSETQ. CDR3 DNA: TGCGCCAGCAGCGGCGGGGGGGCCCACACCGGGGAGCTGTTTTTT. This translates into CASSGGGAHTGELFF.

This chain joins TRBV5-1 and TRBJ1-1; possibly TRBD1 for D (6 bases). Germline V lookup: CDR1 SGHRS, CDR2 YFSETQ. This CDR3 has 15 residues. Trimming took 0 bases from V and 2 from J, leaving 11 bases between them. The DNA of the CDR3 is TGCGCCAGCAGCTTGGCCTGGGGGCGAAACACTGAAGCTTTCTTT. Amino acids: CASSLAWGRNTEAFF.

The V and J genes are TRBV30 and TRBJ1-2; maybe TRBD1 (5 bases). Germline V gene lookup returns CDR1 GTSNPN and CDR2 SVGIG (reference sequence). The V and J ends lost 4 bases and 5 bases respectively, with 23 bases between them. There are 16 residues in the CDR3. CDR3 sequence: CAWISWRLRRGYGYTF. DNA of the CDR3: TGTGCCTGGATCAGTTGGCGGTTGAGGCGGGGGTATGGCTACACCTTC.

The DNA of the CDR3 is TGCGCCAGCAGGGTCGTACAGGTTAACACCGGGGAGCTGTTTTTT. The encoded protein is CASRVVQVNTGELFF. The chain couples TRBV5-1 to TRBJ2-2, with D possibly being TRBD1 (5 bases). The germline gives CDR1 SGHRS, CDR2 YFSETQ. The CDR3 loop spans 15 amino acids. V gave up 5 bases and J gave up 2 bases, with 13 bases separating them.

V gene TRBV7-6 combines with J gene TRBJ1-2; TRBD1 aligns across 7 bases. This CDR3 is 15 amino acids long. V trimming: 4 bases; J trimming: 1 base; junction bases outside the gene matches: 6. Germline V gives CDR1 SGHVS, CDR2 FNYEAQ. The DNA for the CDR3 is TGTGCCAGCAGCTCCCAGGGGGTCGGTAACTATGGCTACACCTTC. Translation: CASSSQGVGNYGYTF. Full variable domain (remainder filled in from reference TRBV7-6 and TRBJ1-2): GAGVSQSPRYKVTKRGQDVALRCDPISGHVSLYWYRQALGQGPEFLTYFNYEAQQDKSGLPNDRFSAERPEGSISTLTIQRTEQRDSAMYRCASSSQGVGNYGYTFGSGTRLTVV.

The chain couples TRBV6-1 to TRBJ1-2, with D tentatively TRBD1 (6 bases). Trimming cost V 3 bases and J 7 bases, with 21 bases left between them. The CDR3 length is 16 residues. Germline loops: CDR1 MNHNS, CDR2 SASEGT. The CDR3 here is CASSDIAGTSPRGYTF. CDR3 DNA sequence: TGTGCCAGCAGTGATATTGCCGGGACATCGCCCCGTGGCTACACCTTC.

In its sample, this clone was seen a few times. The chain links TRBV28 to TRBJ2-2; D remains unclear. V lost 6 bases to trimming and J lost 6 bases, with 8 bases between them. Germline CDR1 is MDHEN and CDR2 is SYDVKM. The CDR3 is 12 residues long. The CDR3 DNA reads TGTGCCAGCAGGGTAGCTTCCGGGGAGCTGTTTTTT. Translating gives CASRVASGELFF.

This chain links TRBV30 with TRBJ2-4, with TRBD2 matching 15 bases. After removal of 6 bases from V and 8 bases from J, the junction contained 5 bases not matched to a gene. This CDR3 is built from 14 residues. The germline V gene encodes CDR1 GTSNPN and CDR2 SVGIG (reference sequence). The CDR3 region has the DNA TGTGCCTGCGACGGGACTAGCGGGGGGTACATTCAGTACTTC. This sequence encodes CACDGTSGGYIQYF.

V is TRBV9 and J is TRBJ2-5; 7 nucleotides line up with TRBD2. The CDR3 is made up of 16 amino acids. Unmatched junction bases numbered 9, after V lost 0 bases and J lost 4 bases. Germline V gene lookup returns CDR1 SGDLS and CDR2 YYNGEE. The CDR3 protein is CASSVEGLPASETQYF. CDR3 DNA sequence: TGTGCCAGCAGCGTAGAGGGACTACCAGCTTCAGAGACCCAGTACTTC.

The V call is TRBV5-1, the J call TRBJ2-3; a possible D gene is TRBD2 (6 bases). CDR3 length: 15 amino acids. V was trimmed by 0 bases and J by 4 bases, leaving 12 bases between them. CDR1 and CDR2 (germline): SGHRS, YFSETQ. This chain's CDR3 is CASSLVSPGADTQYF. The CDR3 DNA sequence: TGCGCCAGCAGCTTGGTATCCCCGGGGGCAGATACGCAGTATTTT.

The chain links TRBV12-3 or TRBV12-4 to TRBJ2-5; TRBD2 aligns across 7 bases. The ends lost 6 bases at V and 5 bases at J; junction bases unmatched: 6. There are 13 residues in the CDR3. The CDR3 protein is CASRGAGPETQYF. CDR3 coding DNA: TGTGCCAGCAGAGGAGCGGGACCGGAGACCCAGTACTTC.

This sequence joins TRBV2 and TRBJ2-7; perhaps TRBD2 as D (5 bases). V lost 7 bases, J lost 6 bases, and 10 bases lay in between. Looked up from germline, CDR1 is SNHLY and CDR2 is FYNNEI. There are 11 residues in the CDR3. The CDR3 DNA reads TGTGCCAGCATTCTAGGGAGCGAGCAGTACTTC. This encodes CASILGSEQYF.

This clone was detected only once. The genes are TRBV5-1 and TRBJ2-7, with 7 nucleotides matching TRBD2. The CDR3 length is 14 residues. Losses at the gene ends were 2 bases for V and 3 bases for J; bases not matched to a gene: 5. CDR1 and CDR2 (germline): SGHRS, YFSETQ. CDR3 nucleotides: TGCGCCAGCAGCTTCCGACTAGCAGGCTACGAGCAGTACTTC. It specifies CASSFRLAGYEQYF. The variable domain in full, with the rest retrieved from reference TRBV5-1 and TRBJ2-7, is KAGVTQTPRYLIKTRGQQVTLSCSPISGHRSVSWYQQTPGQGLQFLFEYFSETQRNKGNFPGRFSGRQFSNSRSEMNVSTLELGDSALYLCASSFRLAGYEQYFGPGTRLTVT.

The chain is built from TRBV19 and TRBJ2-1; D is uncertain. V was cut by 1 base and J by 0 bases, with 13 bases left in between. In germline, CDR1 is LNHDA, CDR2 SQIVND (reference sequence). The CDR3 sequence is 17 residues long. The CDR3 DNA follows: TGTGCCAGTAGTATAGGGGCAGCCTTTCACTCCTACAATGAGCAGTTCTTC. Translated: CASSIGAAFHSYNEQFF.

This clone turned up a few times. This sequence joins TRBV25-1 and TRBJ1-1; no reliable D call. The V gene's germline CDR1 is MGHDK and CDR2 SYGVNS. CDR3 length: 15 residues. V dropped 3 bases and J dropped 1 base, with 12 bases sitting between them. Here the CDR3 DNA reads TGTGCCAGCAGTGACCCGGGTTTAGGGAACACTGAAGCTTTCTTT. It encodes CASSDPGLGNTEAFF.

The CDR3 region is CASRDTTRSTGELFF. The CDR3 coding sequence is TGTGCCAGCCGGGACACAACTCGCTCCACCGGGGAGCTGTTTTTT. The rearrangement links TRBV28 to TRBJ2-2; D might be TRBD1 (6 bases). Germline V gene sequence: CDR1 MDHEN, CDR2 SYDVKM. V was clipped by 8 bases and J by 4 bases, with 17 bases between them. CDR3 length: 15 amino acids.